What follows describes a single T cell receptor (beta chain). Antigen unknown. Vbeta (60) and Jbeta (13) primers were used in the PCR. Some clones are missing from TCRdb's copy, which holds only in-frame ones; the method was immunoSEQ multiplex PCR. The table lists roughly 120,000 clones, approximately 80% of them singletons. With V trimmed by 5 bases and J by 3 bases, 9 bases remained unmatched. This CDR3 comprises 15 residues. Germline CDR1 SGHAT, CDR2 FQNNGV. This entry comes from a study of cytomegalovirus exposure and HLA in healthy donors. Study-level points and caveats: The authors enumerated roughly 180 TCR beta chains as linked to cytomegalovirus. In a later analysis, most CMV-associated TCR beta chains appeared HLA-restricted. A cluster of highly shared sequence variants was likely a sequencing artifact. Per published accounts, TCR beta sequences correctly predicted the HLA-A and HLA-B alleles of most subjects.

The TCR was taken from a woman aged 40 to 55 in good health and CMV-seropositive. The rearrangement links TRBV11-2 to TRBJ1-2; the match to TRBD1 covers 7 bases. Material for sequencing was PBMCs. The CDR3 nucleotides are TGTGCCAGCAGCCGATCGGGACAGAATTACTATGGCTACACCTTC. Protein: CASSRSGQNYYGYTF.